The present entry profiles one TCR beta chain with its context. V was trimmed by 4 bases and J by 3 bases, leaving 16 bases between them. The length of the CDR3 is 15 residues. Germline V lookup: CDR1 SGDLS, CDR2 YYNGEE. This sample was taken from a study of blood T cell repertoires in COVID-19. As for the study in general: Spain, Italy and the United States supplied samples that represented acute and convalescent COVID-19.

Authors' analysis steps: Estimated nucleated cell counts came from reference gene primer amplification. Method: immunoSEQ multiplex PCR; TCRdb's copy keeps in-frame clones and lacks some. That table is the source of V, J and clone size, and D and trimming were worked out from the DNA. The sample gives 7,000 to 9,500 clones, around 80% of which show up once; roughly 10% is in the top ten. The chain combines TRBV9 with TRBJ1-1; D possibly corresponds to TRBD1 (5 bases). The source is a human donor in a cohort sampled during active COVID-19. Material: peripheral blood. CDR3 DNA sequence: TGTGCCAGCAGCCCCCGGTTGGGGCGCGACACTGAAGCTTTCTTT. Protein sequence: CASSPRLGRDTEAFF. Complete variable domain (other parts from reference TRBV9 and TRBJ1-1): DSGVTQTPKHLITATGQRVTLRCSPRSGDLSVYWYQQSLDQGLQFLIQYYNGEERAKGNILERFSAQQFPDLHSELNLSSLELGDSALYFCASSPRLGRDTEAFFGQGTRLTVV.